This T cell receptor (beta chain) was observed in a study of tumor and adjacent non-tumor tissue in lung cancer. CDR3 size: 12 residues. Germline V gene sequence: CDR1 SGHAT, CDR2 FQDESV (reference sequence). The ends were cut back, 5 bases at V and 5 bases at J, with 10 bases in the middle. Three rounds of nested PCR, following a modified ARM-PCR protocol, produced the TCRbeta library. TCRdb re-called the multiplex PCR reads through MiXCR, storing one row per CDR3 protein. The repertoire consists of approximately 120,000 distinct CDR3 sequences, with 75% occurring once and the leading ten covering about 40%. At least ten counts were recorded for this clonotype. Its target is unknown. The template was RNA from unsorted bulk tissue. General observations from the study: Significantly higher TCR diversity was found in tumor than normal lung. Higher tumor TCR diversity was associated with shorter survival.

The specimen sequenced was lung tumor tissue. The gene calls are TRBV11-1 and TRBJ2-7, with D unclear. The clonotype comes from a woman aged 60-75 years with non-small cell lung cancer. CDR3 DNA sequence: TGTGCCAGCAGCGAACAGAGCGACGAGCAGTACTTC. Translating it yields CASSEQSDEQYF.